This TCR beta chain was recorded in a study of blood T cell repertoires in COVID-19. For the study at large: The samples span acute and convalescent COVID-19 from the United States, Italy and Spain. Sample material is recorded as cDNA or gDNA derived from T cells, B-cell-depleted T cells, or PBMCs.

V lost 4 bases, J lost 1 base, and 13 bases lay in between. The length of the CDR3 is 14 residues. Germline CDR1 SQVTM, CDR2 ANQGSEA. The authors' processing: Amplifying reference gene primers gave estimates of nucleated cell counts. Profiled with immunoSEQ multiplex PCR; TCRdb holds only in-frame clones, not every one. The V and J calls and clone size come from that table; D and trimming were worked out from the DNA. The table has fewer than 300,000 clones, about 87% seen once. The source material was peripheral blood. V and J are TRBV29-1 and TRBJ2-5, with TRBD2 as a possible D gene (5 bases). The clonotype originates from a man in his 60s who had recovered from COVID-19. CDR3 bases: TGCAGCGTTGGGAAAAGGACTGGCCAAGAGACCCAGTACTTC. It translates to CSVGKRTGQETQYF.